This paragraph reports one T cell receptor beta chain. CDR3 length: 15 amino acids. CDR1 and CDR2 (germline): LGHDT, YNNKEL (reference sequence). Trimming stripped 0 bases from V and 4 bases from J, with 9 bases between. The source of the sample is a study of blood T cell repertoires in COVID-19. Across the whole study: PBMCs, B-cell-depleted T cells, or T cells were the source of the cDNA or gDNA that made up the material.

Libraries were prepared by immunoSEQ multiplex PCR; TCRdb keeps only in-frame clonotypes and omits some of them. The data hold about 180,000 clones, with about four fifths observed a single time. The receptor was isolated from a human donor in a cohort sampled during active COVID-19. The chain uses TRBV3-1 (or the pseudogene TRBV3-2) and TRBJ2-2, with D uncertain. Sequencing was performed on peripheral blood. This CDR3 reads CASSQDLAVTGELFF. The DNA of the CDR3 is TGTGCCAGCAGCCAAGATCTCGCGGTCACCGGGGAGCTGTTTTTT.